These T cell receptor beta chains were read from a single sample in a study of blood T cells in healthy people across ages. TCRdb re-called the 5' RACE reads with MiXCR, one entry per CDR3 protein. Among 600,000 to 1,000,000 distinct CDR3 sequences listed, 25% were seen once. This sample also belongs to another study, concerning T cells of mothers and their children.

The sample was blood. The receptor set was obtained from a boy aged 5-17 years in good health. Each CDR3 is given with its conserved first and last residue. Fields, in order: D gene, V gene, clone size, J gene, CDR3 DNA, CDR3 protein. A D gene is named only where the DNA matches it firmly. Clone size is shown for a subset of rows, as once, few, many or a class of expanded clone.

NA	TRBV7-9	few	TRBJ2-1	TGTGCCACGGGCGGGCGGGAAAATGAGCAGTTCTTC	CATGGRENEQFF
TRBD1	TRBV20-1	NA	TRBJ2-5	TGCAGTGCTTACAGGGGGCCGGAGACCCAGTACTTC	CSAYRGPETQYF
NA	TRBV19	NA	TRBJ2-2	TGTGCCAGTACTGGAGGAGGGGCGAACACCGGGGAGCTGTTTTTT	CASTGGGANTGELFF
TRBD1	TRBV20-1	NA	TRBJ2-5	TGCAGTGCTACGGTAGAACAGGGGCCGATTCGGGCCCAGTACTTC	CSATVEQGPIRAQYF
NA	TRBV20-1	NA	TRBJ2-3	TGCAGTGCGGAAAACGCCGAGCGGACTCAGGGTACGCAGTATTTT	CSAENAERTQGTQYF
NA	TRBV7-7	NA	TRBJ1-1	TGTGCTAGCAGCTTAGCCACCGGGGCTGAAGCTTTCTTT	CASSLATGAEAFF
NA	TRBV29-1	NA	TRBJ2-1	TGCAGCTTCAAACGGGACTTCGGTAATGAGCAGTTCTTC	CSFKRDFGNEQFF
NA	TRBV6-2/TRBV6-3	few	TRBJ2-2	TGTGCCAGCAGACAGAGTGGCACCGGGGAGCTGTTTTTT	CASRQSGTGELFF
TRBD1	TRBV6-6	few	TRBJ1-5	TGTGCCAGCAACCGGGACAGGGGGCGTCGACAGCCCCAGCATTTT	CASNRDRGRRQPQHF
NA	TRBV2	few	TRBJ2-7	TGTGCCAGCAACGGGGGAAACGAGCAGTACTTC	CASNGGNEQYF
TRBD1	TRBV7-9	NA	TRBJ1-5	TGTGCCAGCAGCTTCTCGACAGGGGATCAGCCCCAGCATTTT	CASSFSTGDQPQHF
TRBD2	TRBV6-2/TRBV6-3	NA	TRBJ2-7	TGTGCCAGCAGTTACTCGACGGGGGGGGCTTGGATCTACGAGCAGTACTTC	CASSYSTGGAWIYEQYF
TRBD1	TRBV4-1	NA	TRBJ2-7	TGCGCCAGCAAGTCGGGACAGGGGGCCCACGAGCAGTACTTC	CASKSGQGAHEQYF
NA	TRBV14	once	TRBJ2-3	TGTGCCAGCAGCCAAGCGGAGGACGAGCCCGAGGGGTATTTT	CASSQAEDEPEGYF
NA	TRBV12-3/TRBV12-4	NA	TRBJ1-4	TGTGCCAGCAGTTTTTCCCTTTCAGGGATGGACGAAAAACTGTTTTTT	CASSFSLSGMDEKLFF
NA	TRBV6-6	NA	TRBJ2-7	TGTGCCAGCGGCCTCGGGGGTTTCTACGAGCAGTACTTC	CASGLGGFYEQYF
NA	TRBV12-3/TRBV12-4	few	TRBJ2-6	TGTGCCAGCAGTGACGTGGGACTTTTCTCTGGGGCCAACGTCCTGACTTTC	CASSDVGLFSGANVLTF
TRBD2	TRBV15	NA	TRBJ2-3	TGTGCCACCAGAGCTCTAGCGGGGCCCGACGGGGGCACAGATACGCAGTATTTT	CATRALAGPDGGTDTQYF
TRBD1	TRBV7-9	few	TRBJ1-5	TGTGCCAGCACCGGGACAGGTTTCTCGGGAGAGCCCCAGCATTTT	CASTGTGFSGEPQHF
TRBD1	TRBV20-1	few	TRBJ2-7	TGCAGTGCCGAAGACAGGGCCAGCTCCTACGGGCAGTACTTC	CSAEDRASSYGQYF
NA	TRBV6-6	few	TRBJ2-5	TGTGCCAGCAGTTACGGTAGGCCGCGAGAGGGAGAGACCCAGTACTTC	CASSYGRPREGETQYF
NA	TRBV7-2	NA	TRBJ1-6	TGTGCCAGCAGCCTGAACGGGGACGTCCACTTT	CASSLNGDVHF
NA	TRBV7-2	NA	TRBJ2-7	TGTGCCAGCAGCGACCAAAACAGTTACGAGCAGTACTTC	CASSDQNSYEQYF
NA	TRBV20-1	few	TRBJ2-2	TGCAGTGCTAGGCATAGAGGCACCGGGGAGCTGTTTTTT	CSARHRGTGELFF
NA	TRBV3-1	NA	TRBJ2-6	TGTGCCAGCAGCAAAGGGACGGCGGGATCTTCTGGGGCCAACGTCCTGACTTTC	CASSKGTAGSSGANVLTF
TRBD2	TRBV5-6	NA	TRBJ2-5	TGTGCCAGCAGCCTGACTAGCGGGGCGTACCAAGAGACCCAGTACTTC	CASSLTSGAYQETQYF
NA	TRBV7-9	few	TRBJ1-2	TGTGCCAGCAGCCACTCAGGACTGAATTATGGCTACACCTTC	CASSHSGLNYGYTF
NA	TRBV28	few	TRBJ2-4	TGTGCCAGCAGTACACTAGAACCAATTCCAGGGTGGGAGGACTTC	CASSTLEPIPGWEDF
NA	TRBV5-1	NA	TRBJ1-2	TGCGCCAGCAGCTGGAGCGTGGGGCTTGACTACACCTTC	CASSWSVGLDYTF
NA	TRBV28	few	TRBJ1-6	TGTGCCAGCAGTTTATTGTCAGCCAATTCACCCCTCCACTTT	CASSLLSANSPLHF
TRBD2	TRBV4-1	NA	TRBJ2-7	TGCGCCAGCAGCCAAGCGGGAGGGTTCCACGAGCAGTACTTC	CASSQAGGFHEQYF
TRBD1	TRBV5-1	once	TRBJ1-6	TGCGCCAGCAGCCGGGGACAGAATTCTTCACCCCTCCACTTT	CASSRGQNSSPLHF
NA	TRBV7-2	NA	TRBJ2-7	TGTGCCAGCATCGGCTATGGGTCGTACGAGCAGTACTTC	CASIGYGSYEQYF
NA	TRBV15	few	TRBJ2-1	TGTGCCACCAGCACAGCGTTCAGCTACAATGAGCAGTTCTTC	CATSTAFSYNEQFF
TRBD2	TRBV7-9	NA	TRBJ2-1	TGTGCCAGCAGCTTAGGCTCTAGCGGGAGGGCGTCGAATGAGCAGTTCTTC	CASSLGSSGRASNEQFF